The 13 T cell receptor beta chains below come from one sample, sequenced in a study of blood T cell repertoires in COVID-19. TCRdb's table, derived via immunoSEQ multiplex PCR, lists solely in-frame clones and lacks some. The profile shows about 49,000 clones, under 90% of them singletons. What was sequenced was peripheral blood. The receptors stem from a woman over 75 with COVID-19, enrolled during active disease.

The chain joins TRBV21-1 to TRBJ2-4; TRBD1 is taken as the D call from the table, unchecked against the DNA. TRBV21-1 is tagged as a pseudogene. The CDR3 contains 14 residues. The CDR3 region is CASSKERQLNIQYF. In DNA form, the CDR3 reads TGTGCCAGCAGCAAAGAGAGACAGTTAAACATTCAGTACTTC.

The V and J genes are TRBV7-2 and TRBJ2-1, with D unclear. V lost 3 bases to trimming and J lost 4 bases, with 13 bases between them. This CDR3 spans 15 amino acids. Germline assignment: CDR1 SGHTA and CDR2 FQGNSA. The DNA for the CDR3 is TGTGCCAGCAGCTTCACCCACTCCCCTTACAATGAGCAGTTCTTC. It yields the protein CASSFTHSPYNEQFF. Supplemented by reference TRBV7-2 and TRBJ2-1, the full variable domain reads GAGVSQSPSNKVTEKGKDVELRCDPISGHTALYWYRQSLGQGLEFLIYFQGNSAPDKSGLPSDRFSAERTGGSVSTLTIQRTQQEDSAVYLCASSFTHSPYNEQFFGPGTRLTVL.

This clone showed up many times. Here the CDR3 reads CAISESTATNQPQHF. DNA of the CDR3: TGTGCCATCAGTGAGTCGACAGCCACCAATCAGCCCCAGCATTTT. The chain links TRBV10-3 to TRBJ1-5; maybe TRBD1 (5 bases). V dropped 0 bases and J dropped 3 bases, with 9 bases sitting between them. CDR1 and CDR2 (germline): ENHRY, SYGVKD. CDR3 length: 15 amino acids.

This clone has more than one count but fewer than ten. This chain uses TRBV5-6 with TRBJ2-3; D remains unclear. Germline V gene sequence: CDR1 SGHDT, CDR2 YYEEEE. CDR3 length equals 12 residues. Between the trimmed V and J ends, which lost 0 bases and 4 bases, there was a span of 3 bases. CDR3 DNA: TGTGCCAGCAGCTTGGCCGCAGATACGCAGTATTTT. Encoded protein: CASSLAADTQYF.

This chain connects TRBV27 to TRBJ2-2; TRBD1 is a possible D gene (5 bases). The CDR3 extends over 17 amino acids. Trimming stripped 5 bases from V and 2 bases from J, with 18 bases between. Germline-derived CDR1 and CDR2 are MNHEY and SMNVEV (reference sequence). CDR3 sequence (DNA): TGTGCCAGCAGTCCGAAGCCGACAGCTGGTAACACCGGGGAGCTGTTTTTT. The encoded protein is CASSPKPTAGNTGELFF.

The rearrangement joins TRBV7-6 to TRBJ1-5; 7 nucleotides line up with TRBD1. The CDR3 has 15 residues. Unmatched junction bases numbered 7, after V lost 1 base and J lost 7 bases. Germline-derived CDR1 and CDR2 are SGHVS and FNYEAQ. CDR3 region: CASSLGTGSVQPQHF. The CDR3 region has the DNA TGTGCCAGCAGCTTAGGGACAGGTAGTGTACAGCCCCAGCATTTT.

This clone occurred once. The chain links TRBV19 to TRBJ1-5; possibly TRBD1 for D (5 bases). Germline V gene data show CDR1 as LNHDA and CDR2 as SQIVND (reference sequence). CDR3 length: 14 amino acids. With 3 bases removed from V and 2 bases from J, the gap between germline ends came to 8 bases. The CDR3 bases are TGTGCCAGTAGTATGGGGCCTGGCAATCAGCCCCAGCATTTT. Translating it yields CASSMGPGNQPQHF.

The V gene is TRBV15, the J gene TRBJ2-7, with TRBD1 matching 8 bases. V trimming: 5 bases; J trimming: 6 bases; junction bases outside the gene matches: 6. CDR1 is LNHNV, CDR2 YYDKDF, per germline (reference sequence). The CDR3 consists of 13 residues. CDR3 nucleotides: TGTGCCACCAGCGTACGACAGGGGCTCGAGCAGTACTTC. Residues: CATSVRQGLEQYF.

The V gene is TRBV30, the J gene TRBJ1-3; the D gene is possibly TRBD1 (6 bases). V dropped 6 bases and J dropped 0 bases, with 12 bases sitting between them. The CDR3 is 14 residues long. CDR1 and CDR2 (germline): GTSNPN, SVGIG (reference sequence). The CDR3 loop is CACTGQFSGNTIYF. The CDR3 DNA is TGTGCCTGCACAGGGCAGTTCTCTGGAAACACCATATATTTT.

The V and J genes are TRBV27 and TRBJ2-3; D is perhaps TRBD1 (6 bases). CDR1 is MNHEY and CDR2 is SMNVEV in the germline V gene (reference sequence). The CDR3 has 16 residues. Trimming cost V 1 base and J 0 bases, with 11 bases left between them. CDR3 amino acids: CASSLFPQGSTDTQYF. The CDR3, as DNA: TGTGCCAGCAGTTTATTTCCCCAGGGGAGCACAGATACGCAGTATTTT.

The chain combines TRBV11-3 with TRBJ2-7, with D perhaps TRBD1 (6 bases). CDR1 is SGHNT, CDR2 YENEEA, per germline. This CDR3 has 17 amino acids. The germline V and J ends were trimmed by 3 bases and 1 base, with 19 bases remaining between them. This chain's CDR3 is CASSFQFPRGHSYEQYF. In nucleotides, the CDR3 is TGTGCCAGCAGCTTCCAATTCCCCAGGGGACATTCCTACGAGCAGTACTTC.

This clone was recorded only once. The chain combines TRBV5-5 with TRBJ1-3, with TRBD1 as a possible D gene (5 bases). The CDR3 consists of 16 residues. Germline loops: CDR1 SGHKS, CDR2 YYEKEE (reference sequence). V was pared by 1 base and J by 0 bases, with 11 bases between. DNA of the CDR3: TGTGCCAGCAGCTTGACCCCGGGGGTCTCTGGAAACACCATATATTTT. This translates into CASSLTPGVSGNTIYF. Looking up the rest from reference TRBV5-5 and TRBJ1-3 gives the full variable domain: DAGVTQSPTHLIKTRGQQVTLRCSPISGHKSVSWYQQVLGQGPQFIFQYYEKEERGRGNFPDRFSARQFPNYSSELNVNALLLGDSALYLCASSLTPGVSGNTIYFGEGSWLTVV.

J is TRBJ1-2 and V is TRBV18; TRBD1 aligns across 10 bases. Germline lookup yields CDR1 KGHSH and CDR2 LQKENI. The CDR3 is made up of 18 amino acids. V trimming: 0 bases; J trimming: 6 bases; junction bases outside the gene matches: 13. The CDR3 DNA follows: TGTGCCAGCTCACCACCGCGGACAGGGGGAAGGAGTAGTGATGGCTACACCTTC. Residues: CASSPPRTGGRSSDGYTF.